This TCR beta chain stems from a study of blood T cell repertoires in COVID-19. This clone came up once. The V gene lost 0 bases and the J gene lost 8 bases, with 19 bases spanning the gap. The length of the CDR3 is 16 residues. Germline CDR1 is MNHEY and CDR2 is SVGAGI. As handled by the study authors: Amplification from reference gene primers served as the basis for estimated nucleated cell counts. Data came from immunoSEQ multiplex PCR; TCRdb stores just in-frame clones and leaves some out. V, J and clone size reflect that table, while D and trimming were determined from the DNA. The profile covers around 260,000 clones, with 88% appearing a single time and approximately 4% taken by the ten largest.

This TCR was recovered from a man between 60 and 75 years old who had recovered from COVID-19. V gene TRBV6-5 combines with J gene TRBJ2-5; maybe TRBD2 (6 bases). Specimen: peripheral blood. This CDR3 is CASSYSLGGAGETQYF. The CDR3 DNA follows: TGTGCCAGCAGTTACTCGTTGGGCGGGGCAGGTGAAACCCAGTACTTC.